This paragraph reports one T cell receptor (beta chain). The data belong to a study of CD8 T cells in Susac syndrome. After extraction with the RNeasy kit, about 0.5 to 1 ug of the RNA was reverse transcribed using random hexamers. TCRdb reanalysed the immunoSEQ multiplex PCR reads using MiXCR and keeps one entry per CDR3 protein. In the table there are 70,000 or so distinct CDR3 sequences, 94% of which are singletons. The CDR3 loop spans 13 amino acids. The V end lost 3 bases, the J end lost 5 bases, and 9 bases lay between the germline ends. The rearrangement joins TRBV12-3 or TRBV12-4 to TRBJ2-3, with D perhaps matching TRBD2 (6 bases). Sequences were obtained from CD8+ T cells from PBMCs. The receptor was isolated from a human donor with multiple sclerosis. The CDR3 nucleotides read TGTGCCAGCAGTTTGCTAGCGATAGATACGCAGTATTTT. As protein: CASSLLAIDTQYF.